This TCR beta chain was captured in a study of CD8 T cells in ankylosing spondylitis. This clonotype appeared a few times. Its specificity is unknown. Study-level findings and limits: Disease-linked clones proved CD8+ and comparatively uncommon in peripheral blood. There was a TCR beta motif, made of 7 or 8 highly homologous variants, that appeared characteristic of ankylosing spondylitis blood.

Germline V gene sequence: CDR1 KGHDR, CDR2 SFDVKD. The trim removed 3 bases at V and 6 bases at J, leaving 7 bases unmatched. The CDR3 contains 15 residues. Quantitative 5'-RACE was performed with molecular barcodes, and it yielded the TCR beta libraries. Each CDR3 protein gets one entry after TCRdb re-called the 5' RACE reads with MiXCR. The sample includes about 260,000 distinct CDR3 sequences, 20% of them seen just once. This sequence was found in a male donor with ankylosing spondylitis or in good health (not recorded which). The specimen sequenced was blood, either unsorted or a sorted T cell fraction (not recorded which). V and J are TRBV24-1 and TRBJ2-1; TRBD2 aligns across 7 bases. CDR3 region: CATSDPPTSSNEQFF. CDR3 nucleotide sequence: TGTGCCACCAGTGATCCCCCGACTAGCAGCAATGAGCAGTTCTTC.